This note documents a single T cell receptor (beta chain) sequence. This clonotype was seen ten or more times. Its antigen specificity is not known. Base qualities are not at hand, and no much larger clone is one base apart. Hyperthyroidism patients were newly diagnosed, were aged 18 to 65 years, and had a disease duration under 2 months. Anyone with other autoimmune diseases, uncontrolled infections, pregnancy or lactation was excluded from the study. Clinical symptoms, serum thyroxine, TRAb, thyroid ultrasound and orbital computed tomography were used for diagnosis. Trizol reagent was used to extract the total RNA, and its quality was then checked on an Agilent 2100 Bioanalyzer. V gives up 4 bases and J gives up 5 bases, and the segment between their germline ends measures 10 bases. The germline V gene provides CDR1 KGHDR and CDR2 SFDVKD. The CDR3 covers 13 residues, taking in both the cysteine and the phenylalanine. Solely the CDR3 DNA is kept, with 39 bases framed from the first base.

The data derive from a study of Graves' ophthalmopathy and Graves' hyperthyroidism (dated by TCRdb to 2017 to 2018). The study in broad terms: Hyperthyroidism was considered stable if no progression to ophthalmopathy occurred within 18 months of follow-up. In more than five hyperthyroidism patients, T-cell repertoires of thyroid tissue and blood were compared. To explore V-J signatures distinguishing ophthalmopathy from hyperthyroidism, a discovery set of about 99 patients (about 44 ophthalmopathy, 55 to 60 stable hyperthyroidism) was enrolled. To tell Graves' ophthalmopathy apart from Graves' hyperthyroidism, and to predict which patients would progress to ophthalmopathy, the study relied on TCR beta repertoire signatures. In total, some 140 blood samples were TCR-sequenced: approximately 42 ophthalmopathy, 75 hyperthyroidism and some 17 hyperthyroidism-to-ophthalmopathy patients. The independent validation cohort included about 19 hyperthyroidism patients plus 17 patients who later progressed from hyperthyroidism to ophthalmopathy. After sampling, hyperthyroidism patients received methimazole starting at 30 mg daily, and ophthalmopathy patients received high-dose intravenous methylprednisolone.

TCR beta CDR3 regions were amplified from RNA transcripts for repertoire sequencing. The first round of RT-PCR was done with HTBI primers and the Qiagen OneStep RT-PCR kit, and was followed by a second round of multiplex PCR, then size selection and purification. Libraries were sequenced on an Illumina HiSeq2000 using paired-end 100 bp reads. On the authors' methods: Reads were processed with SOAPnuke, discarding reads with adapters, uncalled bases, mean Phred below 15, or no exact constant-primer or identifier match. COPE v1.2.5 was used to merge high-quality paired reads. Each unique nucleotide sequence was defined as a clonotype, and clonotypes were aligned to IMGT TRB V, D and J references with MiTCR v1.1. Only V-J combinations with frequency above 0.0001 were analysed, covering approximately 99% of repertoires. For each V-J combination, a TCR clonal expansion and chaos score was defined as F50 clonal expansion divided by the chaos observed in the TCRdist matrix. Welch's t-statistics and random forest were used to reduce features to over ten V-J combinations, which were fed into a naive Bayes classifier. The similarity between thyroid and blood repertoires was quantified using the Morisita-Horn index. TCRdb redid the processing of the public reads, applying fastp at Q25 and MiXCR, and retained in-frame beta chains. Rows merge per CDR3 protein into single entries with the most common DNA and genes. TCRdb's processing, not the authors', yielded these V and J calls. The sample has about 600,000 distinct CDR3 sequences on record, approximately 37% of them singletons. Of the sample, less than 4.5% falls within the top ten clones.

Broad study findings and their caveats: In cross-validation, the 13-signature model distinguished ophthalmopathy from stable hyperthyroidism with just over 85% sensitivity and approximately 81% specificity, and in the test set the corresponding values were roughly 80% and 75%. Sample size was not statistically predetermined, and group allocation was not concealed from the investigators. Most expanded thyroid clonotypes with a frequency above 0.001 also appeared in blood, which suggests that blood repertoires may reflect the immune response in the thyroid. In validation, the model predicted ophthalmopathy progression with 70.59% sensitivity and 72.22% specificity; some 13 predicted patients were CT-confirmed with GO in a median of around 6.5 months.

The clonotype comes from an adult man with Graves' hyperthyroidism. Sequencing was done on a sample of peripheral blood or thyroid tissue (not recorded which). The chain is made from TRBV24-1 and TRBJ1-1; TRBD1 is possibly the D segment (6 matching bases). The DNA sequence is as follows: TGTGCCACCAGTGAAGGGGGGAGAACTGAAGCTTTCTTT. Translated, it gives CATSEGGRTEAFF.